The rows below give T cell receptor beta chains drawn from one sample of a study of T cell responses to AZD1222 COVID-19 vaccine. TCRdb's table, derived via immunoSEQ multiplex PCR, lists solely in-frame clones and lacks some. The sample shows nearly 55,000 clones, about 89% of them seen only once. The input for sequencing was peripheral blood, taken 28 days after the second AZD1222 dose. All receptors derive from an adult who received the AZD1222 COVID-19 vaccine. The conserved cysteine and the conserved F or W are not part of the CDR3 here. Rows give clone size only sometimes, using once, few, many, or a class for an expanded clone.

v_gene: TRBV30
abundance: NA
CDR3aa: AWSVGAGEQY

v_gene: TRBV5-8
abundance: NA
CDR3aa: ASSLYRGGNSNQPQH

v_gene: TRBV7-9
abundance: NA
CDR3aa: ASSSRGDNGELF

v_gene: TRBV24-1
abundance: once
CDR3aa: ATSDLTGDTDTQY

v_gene: TRBV18
abundance: NA
CDR3aa: ASSPPTSGTYEQY

v_gene: TRBV7-9
abundance: NA
CDR3aa: ASSLGQGLF

v_gene: TRBV7-3
abundance: once
CDR3aa: ASSLEPNYEQY

v_gene: TRBV7-8
abundance: NA
CDR3aa: ASSYTPANEQF

v_gene: TRBV28
abundance: NA
CDR3aa: ASSPTGGATEAF

v_gene: TRBV5-4
abundance: NA
CDR3aa: ASSAASGRNYEQY

v_gene: TRBV5-8
abundance: NA
CDR3aa: ASSPSSGRGAF

v_gene: TRBV13
abundance: NA
CDR3aa: AITVNTEAF

v_gene: TRBV11-2
abundance: NA
CDR3aa: ASSLLVAAKGDTQY

v_gene: TRBV20-1
abundance: NA
CDR3aa: SASRTRDEQF

v_gene: TRBV6-5
abundance: NA
CDR3aa: ASSYSRRVNEQY

v_gene: TRBV6-5
abundance: NA
CDR3aa: ASSLGQGVNTEAF

v_gene: TRBV10-3
abundance: NA
CDR3aa: AISGRGDYEQY

v_gene: TRBV2
abundance: NA
CDR3aa: ASSAGTGREQY

v_gene: TRBV9
abundance: NA
CDR3aa: ASSVGTGVTTDTQY

v_gene: TRBV12-3/TRBV12-4
abundance: NA
CDR3aa: ASVGRANNEQF

v_gene: TRBV6-2/TRBV6-3
abundance: NA
CDR3aa: ASSLSSNYGYT

v_gene: TRBV3-1/TRBV3-2
abundance: NA
CDR3aa: ASSRYGSSTDTQY

v_gene: TRBV6-2/TRBV6-3
abundance: once
CDR3aa: ASSYPLGTGVRSYEQY

v_gene: TRBV11-1
abundance: once
CDR3aa: ASRAGGDEQF

v_gene: TRBV6-4
abundance: NA
CDR3aa: ASSALGYNSPLH

v_gene: TRBV2
abundance: NA
CDR3aa: ASSRDRNQETQY

v_gene: TRBV5-1
abundance: NA
CDR3aa: ASSSAGGDTEAF

v_gene: TRBV11-3
abundance: NA
CDR3aa: ASSRHAGTHYNSPLH

v_gene: TRBV7-2
abundance: once
CDR3aa: ASSLVPPSYEQY

v_gene: TRBV30
abundance: NA
CDR3aa: AWSRNTEAF

v_gene: TRBV7-2
abundance: NA
CDR3aa: ASSPQRGAQETQY